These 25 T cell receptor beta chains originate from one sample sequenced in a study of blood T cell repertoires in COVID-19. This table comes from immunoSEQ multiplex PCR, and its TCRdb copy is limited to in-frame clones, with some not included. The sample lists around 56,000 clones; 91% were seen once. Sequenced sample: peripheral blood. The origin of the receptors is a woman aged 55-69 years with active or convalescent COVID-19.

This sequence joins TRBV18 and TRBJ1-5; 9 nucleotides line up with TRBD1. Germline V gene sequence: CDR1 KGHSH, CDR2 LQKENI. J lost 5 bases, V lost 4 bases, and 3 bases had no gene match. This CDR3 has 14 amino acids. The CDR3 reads CASSRDRDHQPQHF. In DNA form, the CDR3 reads TGTGCCAGCTCACGGGACAGGGACCATCAGCCCCAGCATTTT.

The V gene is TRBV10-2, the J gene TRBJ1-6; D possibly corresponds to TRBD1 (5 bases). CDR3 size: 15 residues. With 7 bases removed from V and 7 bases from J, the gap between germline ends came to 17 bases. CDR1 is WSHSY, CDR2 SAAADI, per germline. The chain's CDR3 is CASKGQDILNSPLHF. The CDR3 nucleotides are TGCGCCAGCAAGGGGCAGGACATACTGAATTCACCCCTCCACTTT.

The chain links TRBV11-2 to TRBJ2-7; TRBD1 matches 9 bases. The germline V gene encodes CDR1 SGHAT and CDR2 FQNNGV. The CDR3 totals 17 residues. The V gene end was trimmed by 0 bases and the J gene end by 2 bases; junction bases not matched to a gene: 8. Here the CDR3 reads CASSLEDPGTGPYEQYF. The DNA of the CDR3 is TGTGCCAGCAGCTTAGAAGACCCCGGGACAGGGCCCTACGAGCAGTACTTC.

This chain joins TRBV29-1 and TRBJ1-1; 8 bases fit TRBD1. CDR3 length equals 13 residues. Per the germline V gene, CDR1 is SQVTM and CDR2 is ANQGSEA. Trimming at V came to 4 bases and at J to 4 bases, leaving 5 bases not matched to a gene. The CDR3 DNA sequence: TGCAGCGTTGTCAGGGGGCGAATCACTGAAGCTTTCTTT. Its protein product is CSVVRGRITEAFF.

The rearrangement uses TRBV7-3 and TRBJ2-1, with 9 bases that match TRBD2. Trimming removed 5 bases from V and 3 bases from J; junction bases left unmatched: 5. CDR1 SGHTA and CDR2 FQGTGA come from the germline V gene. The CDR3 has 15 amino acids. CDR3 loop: CASSPWRGGYNEQFF. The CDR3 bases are TGTGCCAGCAGCCCCTGGCGGGGGGGCTACAATGAGCAGTTCTTC.

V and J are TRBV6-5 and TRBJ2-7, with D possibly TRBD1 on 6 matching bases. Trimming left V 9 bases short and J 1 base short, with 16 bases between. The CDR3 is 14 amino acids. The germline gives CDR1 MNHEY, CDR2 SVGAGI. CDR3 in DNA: TGTGCCAGTAGCAAGACAGGCCCTTCCTACGAGCAGTACTTC. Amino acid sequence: CASSKTGPSYEQYF.

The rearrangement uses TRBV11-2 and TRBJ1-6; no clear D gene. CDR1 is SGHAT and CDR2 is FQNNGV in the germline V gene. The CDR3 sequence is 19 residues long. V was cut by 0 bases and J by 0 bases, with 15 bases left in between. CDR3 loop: CASSLDVEDYSSYNSPLHF. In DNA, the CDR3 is TGTGCCAGCAGCTTAGACGTGGAAGACTATAGCTCCTATAATTCACCCCTCCACTTT.

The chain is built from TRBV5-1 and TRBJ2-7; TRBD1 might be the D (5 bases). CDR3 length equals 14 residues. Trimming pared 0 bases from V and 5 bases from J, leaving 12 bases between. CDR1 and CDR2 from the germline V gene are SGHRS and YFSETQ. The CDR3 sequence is CASSLDGALNEQYF. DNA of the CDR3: TGCGCCAGCAGCTTGGATGGGGCCTTGAACGAGCAGTACTTC.

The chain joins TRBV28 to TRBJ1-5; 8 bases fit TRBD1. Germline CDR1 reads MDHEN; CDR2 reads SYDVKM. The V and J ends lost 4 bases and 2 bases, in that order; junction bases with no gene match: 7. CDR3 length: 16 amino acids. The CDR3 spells CASSSPTGVGNQPQHF. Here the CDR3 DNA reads TGTGCCAGCAGTTCCCCGACAGGGGTGGGCAATCAGCCCCAGCATTTT.

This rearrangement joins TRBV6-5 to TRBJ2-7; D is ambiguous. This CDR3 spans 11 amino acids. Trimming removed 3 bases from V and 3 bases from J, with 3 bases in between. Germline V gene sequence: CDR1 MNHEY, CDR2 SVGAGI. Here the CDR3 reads CASSYHYEQYF. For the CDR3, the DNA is TGTGCCAGCAGTTATCACTACGAGCAGTACTTC.

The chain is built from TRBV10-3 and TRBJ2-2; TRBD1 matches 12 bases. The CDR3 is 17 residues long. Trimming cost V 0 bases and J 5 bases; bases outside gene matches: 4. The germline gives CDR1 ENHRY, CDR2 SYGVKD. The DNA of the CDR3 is TGTGCCATCAGTGAGTCAGGGACAGGGGGCAATACCGGGGAGCTGTTTTTT. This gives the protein CAISESGTGGNTGELFF.

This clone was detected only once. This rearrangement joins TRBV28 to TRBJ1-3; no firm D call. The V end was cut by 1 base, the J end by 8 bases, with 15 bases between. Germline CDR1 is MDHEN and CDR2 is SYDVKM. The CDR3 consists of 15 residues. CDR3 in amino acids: CASSLSKGSGDTIYF. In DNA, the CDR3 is TGTGCCAGCAGTTTATCTAAGGGAAGCGGGGACACCATATATTTT.

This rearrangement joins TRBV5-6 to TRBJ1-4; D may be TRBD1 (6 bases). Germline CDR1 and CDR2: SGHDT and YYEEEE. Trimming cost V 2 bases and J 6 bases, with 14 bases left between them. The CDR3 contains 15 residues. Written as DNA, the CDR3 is TGTGCCAGCAGCTTTCAACAGGGCCAATATGAAAAACTGTTTTTT. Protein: CASSFQQGQYEKLFF.

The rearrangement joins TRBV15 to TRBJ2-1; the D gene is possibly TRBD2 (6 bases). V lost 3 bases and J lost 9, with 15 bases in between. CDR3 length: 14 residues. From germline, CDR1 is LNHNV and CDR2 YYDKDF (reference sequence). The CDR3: CATSRELARGEQFF. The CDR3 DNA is TGTGCCACCAGCAGGGAGCTAGCGAGGGGTGAGCAGTTCTTC.

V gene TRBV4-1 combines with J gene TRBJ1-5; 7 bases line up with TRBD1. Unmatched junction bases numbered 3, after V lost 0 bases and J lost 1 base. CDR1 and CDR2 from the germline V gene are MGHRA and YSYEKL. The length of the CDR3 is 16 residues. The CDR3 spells CASSQDWTGSNQPQHF. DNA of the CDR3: TGCGCCAGCAGCCAAGACTGGACAGGCAGCAATCAGCCCCAGCATTTT.

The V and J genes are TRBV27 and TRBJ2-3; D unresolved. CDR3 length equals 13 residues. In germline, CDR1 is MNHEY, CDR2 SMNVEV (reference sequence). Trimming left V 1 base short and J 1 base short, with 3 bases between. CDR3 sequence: CASSLFGTDTQYF. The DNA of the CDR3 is TGTGCCAGCAGTTTATTCGGCACAGATACGCAGTATTTT.

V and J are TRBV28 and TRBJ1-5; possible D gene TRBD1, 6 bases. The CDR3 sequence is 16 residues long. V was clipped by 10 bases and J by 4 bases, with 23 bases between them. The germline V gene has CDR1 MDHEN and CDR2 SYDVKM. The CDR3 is CAIDQTGTLGNQPQHF. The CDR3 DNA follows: TGTGCCATCGATCAAACCGGGACACTTGGAAATCAGCCCCAGCATTTT.

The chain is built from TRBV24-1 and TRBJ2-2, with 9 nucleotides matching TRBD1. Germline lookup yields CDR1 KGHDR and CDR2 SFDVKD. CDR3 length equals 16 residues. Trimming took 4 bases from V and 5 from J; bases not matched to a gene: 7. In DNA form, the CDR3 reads TGTGCCACCAGTGACCCCGACAGGGGGGGGACCGGGGAGCTGTTTTTT. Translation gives CATSDPDRGGTGELFF.

The CDR3 reads CASSSPGTGANVLTF. CDR3 DNA sequence: TGTGCCAGCAGTTCCCCAGGGACTGGGGCCAACGTCCTGACTTTC. The chain couples TRBV28 to TRBJ2-6, with TRBD1 as a possible D gene (5 bases). Germline assignment: CDR1 MDHEN and CDR2 SYDVKM. CDR3 length: 15 amino acids. Deletions cut 4 bases from V and 2 bases from J, with 9 bases between.

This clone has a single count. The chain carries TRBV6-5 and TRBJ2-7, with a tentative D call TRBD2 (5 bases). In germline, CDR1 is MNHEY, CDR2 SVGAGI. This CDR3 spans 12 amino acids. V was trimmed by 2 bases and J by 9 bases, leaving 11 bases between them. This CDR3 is CASSYRLGGQYF. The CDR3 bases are TGTGCCAGCAGTTACCGCTTAGGAGGGCAGTACTTC.

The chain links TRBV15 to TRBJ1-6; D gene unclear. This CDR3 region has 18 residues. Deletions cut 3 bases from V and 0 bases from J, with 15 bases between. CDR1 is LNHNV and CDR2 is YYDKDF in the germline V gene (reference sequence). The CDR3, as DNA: TGTGCCACCAGCAGTCTGAGGGCAGCGAGCTCCTATAATTCACCCCTCCACTTT. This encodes CATSSLRAASSYNSPLHF. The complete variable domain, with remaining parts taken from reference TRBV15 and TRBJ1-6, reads DAMVIQNPRYQVTQFGKPVTLSCSQTLNHNVMYWYQQKSSQAPKLLFHYYDKDFNNEADTPDNFQSRRPNTSFCFLDIRSPGLGDTAMYLCATSSLRAASSYNSPLHFGNGTRLTVT.

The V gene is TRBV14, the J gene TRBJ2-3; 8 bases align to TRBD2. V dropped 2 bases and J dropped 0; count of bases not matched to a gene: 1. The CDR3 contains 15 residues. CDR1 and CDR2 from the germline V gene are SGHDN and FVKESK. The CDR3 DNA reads TGTGCCAGCAGCCAATTAGCGGGGAGCACAGATACGCAGTATTTT. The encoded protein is CASSQLAGSTDTQYF.

The CDR3 DNA is TGTGCCACCAGCCGTCCCGGGACAGGGAACACTGAAGCTTTCTTT. It specifies CATSRPGTGNTEAFF. The V and J genes are TRBV15 and TRBJ1-1; 8 nucleotides agree with TRBD1. This CDR3 is built from 15 residues. From germline, CDR1 is LNHNV and CDR2 YYDKDF (reference sequence). The J segment lost 1 base and the V segment lost 5 bases, leaving 6 bases of the junction unmatched. The variable domain in full, with the rest retrieved from reference TRBV15 and TRBJ1-1, is DAMVIQNPRYQVTQFGKPVTLSCSQTLNHNVMYWYQQKSSQAPKLLFHYYDKDFNNEADTPDNFQSRRPNTSFCFLDIRSPGLGDTAMYLCATSRPGTGNTEAFFGQGTRLTVV.

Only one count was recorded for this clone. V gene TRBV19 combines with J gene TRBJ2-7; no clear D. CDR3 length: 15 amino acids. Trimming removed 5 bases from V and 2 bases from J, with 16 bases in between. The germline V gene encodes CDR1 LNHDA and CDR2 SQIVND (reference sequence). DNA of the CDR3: TGTGCCAGTAGTCCCCCCGGTTTATTGACCTACGAGCAGTACTTC. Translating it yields CASSPPGLLTYEQYF.

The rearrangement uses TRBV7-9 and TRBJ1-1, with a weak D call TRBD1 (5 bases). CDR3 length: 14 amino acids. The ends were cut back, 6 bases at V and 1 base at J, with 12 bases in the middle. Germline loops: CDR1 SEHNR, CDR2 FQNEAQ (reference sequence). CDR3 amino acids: CASRTGLTNTEAFF. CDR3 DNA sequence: TGTGCCAGCAGGACGGGACTCACGAACACTGAAGCTTTCTTT.